The clone carrying this T cell receptor (beta chain) was detected only a few times. This entry comes from a study of blood T cell repertoires in COVID-19. The wider study: Sites in the United States, Italy and Spain provided acute and convalescent COVID-19 samples. The cDNA or gDNA used as material had been derived from T cells, B-cell-depleted T cells, or PBMCs.

Original processing notes: Amplification of reference gene primers provided the estimated nucleated cell counts. Clones were sequenced by immunoSEQ multiplex PCR, and TCRdb holds only the in-frame ones, with some missing. V, J and clone size derive from that table, while D and trimming were established from the DNA sequence. The table lists 95,000 to 130,000 clones, roughly four fifths of them singletons. The CDR3 runs to 15 residues. The TCR sequence derives from a man between 65 and 85 years old with active or convalescent COVID-19. Sequencing input: peripheral blood. The chain joins TRBV12-2 to TRBJ1-2. TRBV12-2 is labeled a pseudogene. This chain's CDR3 is CASRYRGSANYGYTF. The CDR3 nucleotides read TGTGCAAGTCGCTATAGAGGCAGTGCTAACTATGGCTACACCTTC.